Following are 29 T cell receptor beta chains from one sample sequenced in a study of technical replicates of blood from a handful of donors. TCRdb's copy holds only in-frame clones and misses some; the assay was immunoSEQ multiplex PCR. Of just over 75,000 clones in the sample, 85% to 95% are singletons; the top ten hold about 0.37%. Sequenced sample: T cells isolated from PBMCs. The receptors were sampled from a human donor in good health.

This chain uses TRBV27 with TRBJ2-3, with D possibly TRBD1 on 6 matching bases. Germline V gene sequence: CDR1 MNHEY, CDR2 SMNVEV (reference sequence). This CDR3 has 14 residues. V was cut by 1 base and J by 4 bases, with 9 bases left in between. CDR3 nucleotide sequence: TGTGCCAGCAGTTTATTTGCAGGGGCAGATACGCAGTATTTT. This translates into CASSLFAGADTQYF.

The chain carries TRBV7-8 and TRBJ1-2; no reliable D call. Germline CDR1 reads SGHVS; CDR2 reads FQNEAQ. The V and J ends lost 5 bases and 3 bases respectively, with 7 bases between them. The CDR3 is 12 amino acids. In nucleotides, the CDR3 is TGTGCCAGCAGCCCGGAGTACTATGGCTACACCTTC. It yields the protein CASSPEYYGYTF.

The V gene is TRBV11-3, the J gene TRBJ2-7; 11 bases line up with TRBD2. Per germline, CDR1 SGHNT and CDR2 YENEEA. After removal of 8 bases from V and 3 bases from J, the junction contained 3 bases not matched to a gene. The CDR3 covers 13 residues. As DNA, the CDR3 is TGTGCCAGCCGACTAGCGGGGAGCTACGAGCAGTACTTC. Protein: CASRLAGSYEQYF.

The gene calls are TRBV4-1 and TRBJ1-2; D gene unclear. CDR1 and CDR2 (germline): MGHRA, YSYEKL. Trimming left V 3 bases short and J 5 bases short, with 19 bases between. The CDR3 sequence is 16 residues long. In DNA form, the CDR3 reads TGCGCCAGCAGCCATCATACGGATACAGCTCGTTATGGCTACACCTTC. Translated: CASSHHTDTARYGYTF.

The rearrangement links TRBV2 to TRBJ2-4, with TRBD2 identical over 10 bases. Germline V gene data show CDR1 as SNHLY and CDR2 as FYNNEI. The length of the CDR3 is 17 residues. The ends lost 3 bases at V and 6 bases at J; junction bases unmatched: 11. The DNA for the CDR3 is TGTGCCAGCAGTGATTGGCTAGCGGGAGAAGGAGGAAACATTCAGTACTTC. It is translated as CASSDWLAGEGGNIQYF.

This clone was recorded only once. The chain carries TRBV23-1 and TRBJ2-7, with a weak D call TRBD1 (5 bases). TRBV23-1 is designated an ORF whose function remains uncertain. Between the trimmed V and J ends, which lost 5 bases and 3 bases, there was a span of 26 bases. The CDR3 covers 18 residues. The CDR3 nucleotides read TGCGCCAGCAGTAGCCGGACACATACGATGAGGTGGTACTACGAGCAGTACTTC. Encoded protein: CASSSRTHTMRWYYEQYF.

The J gene is TRBJ1-5, the V gene TRBV19; 9 nucleotides align to TRBD1. With V trimmed by 1 base and J by 7 bases, 5 bases remained unmatched. The CDR3 contains 15 residues. Germline CDR1 and CDR2: LNHDA and SQIVND (reference sequence). The CDR3 sequence is CASSIVTDRGQPQHF. The DNA of the CDR3 is TGTGCCAGTAGTATAGTCACGGACAGGGGACAGCCCCAGCATTTT.

The chain employs TRBV29-1 and TRBJ2-2; TRBD2 agrees at 8 bases. The CDR3 is 15 residues long. Germline lookup yields CDR1 SQVTM and CDR2 ANQGSEA. Trimming at V came to 3 bases and at J to 7 bases, leaving 10 bases not matched to a gene. CDR3 nucleotides: TGCAGCGTTGATAGGGAATGGCGGGAGGTCGGGGAGCTGTTTTTT. This gives the protein CSVDREWREVGELFF.

The rearrangement links TRBV10-3 to TRBJ2-1, with a weak D call TRBD2 (6 bases). CDR3 length: 16 amino acids. Trimming shortened V by 5 bases and J by 0 bases, and 14 bases separated the two germline ends. The germline V gene encodes CDR1 ENHRY and CDR2 SYGVKD. The CDR3 nucleotides read TGTGCCATCAGTCCGGGACTTCAGACCTCCTACAATGAGCAGTTCTTC. This sequence encodes CAISPGLQTSYNEQFF.

The chain uses TRBV11-2 and TRBJ2-7, with D possibly TRBD1 on 5 matching bases. In germline, CDR1 is SGHAT, CDR2 FQNNGV. The CDR3 runs 13 residues. V shed 0 bases and J shed 6 bases, with 9 bases lying between them. Here the CDR3 DNA reads TGTGCCAGCAGCTTAGAGGCAGGGCTCGAGCAGTACTTC. As protein: CASSLEAGLEQYF.

The rearrangement joins TRBV7-9 to TRBJ2-5; tentatively, D is TRBD2 (6 bases). There are 15 residues in the CDR3. V was cut by 5 bases and J by 4 bases, with 17 bases left in between. CDR1 is SEHNR, CDR2 FQNEAQ, per germline (reference sequence). The CDR3 DNA is TGTGCCAGCAGCCCAAAGATGTGGGGAGGAGAGACCCAGTACTTC. This translates into CASSPKMWGGETQYF.

The J gene is TRBJ1-5, the V gene TRBV5-1; no firm D call. This CDR3 has 14 residues. Germline V CDR1 and CDR2: SGHRS, YFSETQ. Trimming took 4 bases from V and 7 from J, leaving 15 bases between them. The CDR3 protein is CASSLDGEIQPQHF. CDR3 DNA sequence: TGCGCCAGCAGCCTGGACGGGGAGATACAGCCCCAGCATTTT.

The rearrangement uses TRBV7-9 and TRBJ2-5, with 8 bases identical to TRBD2. CDR3 length: 15 amino acids. V trimming: 3 bases; J trimming: 0 bases; junction bases outside the gene matches: 3. CDR1 SEHNR and CDR2 FQNEAQ come from the germline V gene (reference sequence). The CDR3, as DNA: TGTGCCAGCAGCTTCCAGCGGGAGAACCAAGAGACCCAGTACTTC. This sequence encodes CASSFQRENQETQYF.

J is TRBJ2-3 and V is TRBV10-3; weak D call: TRBD2 (6 bases). CDR3 length equals 14 residues. CDR1 is ENHRY, CDR2 SYGVKD, per germline. V lost 4 bases and J lost 2, with 10 bases in between. For the CDR3, the DNA is TGTGCCATCAGTGGGCGGGATAACACAGATACGCAGTATTTT. This encodes CAISGRDNTDTQYF.

The V gene is TRBV5-1, the J gene TRBJ2-2; D gene uncertain. The CDR3 is 11 residues long. Germline V gene data show CDR1 as SGHRS and CDR2 as YFSETQ. V dropped 4 bases and J dropped 5 bases, with 3 bases sitting between them. DNA of the CDR3: TGCGCCAGCAGCGAGACCGGGGAGCTGTTTTTT. Residues: CASSETGELFF.

This chain links TRBV27 with TRBJ1-1, with TRBD1 matching 7 bases. Germline CDR1 MNHEY, CDR2 SMNVEV (reference sequence). V was clipped by 4 bases and J by 4 bases; unmatched bases: 6. The CDR3 is made up of 14 amino acids. CDR3 sequence (DNA): TGTGCCAGCAGTTGGATAGGGGGCGGCACTGAAGCTTTCTTT. This gives the protein CASSWIGGGTEAFF.

The CDR3: CASSEGLAGGGTGELFF. The CDR3 DNA reads TGTGCCAGCAGCGAAGGACTAGCGGGAGGGGGCACCGGGGAGCTGTTTTTT. This chain joins TRBV9 and TRBJ2-2; TRBD2 agrees at 15 bases. This CDR3 region has 17 residues. J lost 4 bases, V lost 3 bases, and 4 bases had no gene match. The germline gives CDR1 SGDLS, CDR2 YYNGEE.

The chain employs TRBV18 and TRBJ1-2; 9 bases agree with TRBD1. From germline, CDR1 is KGHSH and CDR2 LQKENI. The V and J ends lost 4 bases and 3 bases, in that order; junction bases with no gene match: 3. The CDR3 runs 14 residues. The CDR3 region is CASSRDREHYGYTF. CDR3 nucleotides: TGTGCCAGCTCACGGGACAGGGAGCACTATGGCTACACCTTC.

This clone was observed a handful of times. The chain links TRBV4-2 to TRBJ2-7, with 7 bases aligning to TRBD1. Germline-derived CDR1 and CDR2 are LGHNA and YNFKEQ. This CDR3 has 16 residues. Trimming removed 4 bases from V and 2 bases from J; junction bases left unmatched: 11. The chain's CDR3 is CASSPYGQDWTYEQYF. For the CDR3, the DNA is TGTGCCAGCAGCCCCTACGGACAGGACTGGACCTACGAGCAGTACTTC.

The CDR3 spells CASSDPNRRTSYEQYF. Written as DNA, the CDR3 is TGTGCCAGCAGTGACCCAAATCGTCGGACATCCTACGAGCAGTACTTC. V is TRBV2 and J is TRBJ2-7; maybe TRBD1 (5 bases). Germline loops: CDR1 SNHLY, CDR2 FYNNEI. V lost 3 bases, J lost 1 base, and 16 bases lay in between. The CDR3 is made up of 16 amino acids. Complete variable domain (other parts from reference TRBV2 and TRBJ2-7): EPEVTQTPSHQVTQMGQEVILRCVPISNHLYFYWYRQILGQKVEFLVSFYNNEISEKSEIFDDQFSVERPDGSNFTLKIRSTKLEDSAMYFCASSDPNRRTSYEQYFGPGTRLTVT.

The chain links TRBV7-9 to TRBJ2-7; TRBD2 aligns across 9 bases. Per the germline V gene, CDR1 is SEHNR and CDR2 is FQNEAQ (reference sequence). Trimming at V came to 4 bases and at J to 0 bases, leaving 4 bases not matched to a gene. The CDR3 consists of 15 residues. This chain's CDR3 is CASSSNSGSSYEQYF. CDR3 nucleotide sequence: TGTGCCAGCAGCTCAAATAGCGGGAGCTCCTACGAGCAGTACTTC.

The chain has TRBV6-6 and TRBJ2-7, with TRBD1 identical over 7 bases. The CDR3 has 14 amino acids. V shed 8 bases and J 4 bases; nucleotides not matched to a gene: 11. Germline-derived CDR1 and CDR2 are MNHNY and SVGAGI (reference sequence). Here the CDR3 DNA reads TGTGCCAGCGATGAAAACAGGGGAAAATACGAGCAGTACTTC. Protein sequence: CASDENRGKYEQYF.

This clone was seen a handful of times. The chain carries TRBV13 and TRBJ1-1, with 8 nucleotides matching TRBD1. The CDR3 covers 15 residues. With V trimmed by 5 bases and J by 3 bases, 8 bases remained unmatched. The germline gives CDR1 PRHDT, CDR2 FYEKMQ (reference sequence). CDR3 in DNA: TGTGCCAGCAGCCTCTGGACAGGGTGGGACACTGAAGCTTTCTTT. It specifies CASSLWTGWDTEAFF.

CDR3 amino acids: CASSPGQFLAFF. As DNA, the CDR3 is TGTGCCTCCTCACCGGGACAGTTTCTCGCCTTCTTT. This chain uses TRBV6-6 with TRBJ1-1; 7 positions match TRBD1. Germline V gives CDR1 MNHNY, CDR2 SVGAGI (reference sequence). This CDR3 contains 12 residues. V lost 11 bases and J lost 14; bases outside the gene matches: 17.

The rearrangement links TRBV2 to TRBJ1-1; a weak D match, TRBD1 (5 bases). The germline CDR1 and CDR2 sequences are SNHLY and FYNNEI. With 6 bases removed from V and 5 bases from J, the gap between germline ends came to 7 bases. CDR3 length: 11 residues. CDR3 amino acids: CASRSGTEAFF. CDR3 coding DNA: TGTGCCAGCAGGTCAGGGACTGAAGCTTTCTTT.

V and J are TRBV5-1 and TRBJ1-1; tentative D call: TRBD1 (5 bases). Germline values: CDR1 SGHRS, CDR2 YFSETQ. CDR3 length equals 14 residues. Trimming cost V 6 bases and J 1 base, with 13 bases left between them. Here the CDR3 reads CASMEGTSNTEAFF. In nucleotides, the CDR3 is TGCGCCAGCATGGAGGGGACGTCGAACACTGAAGCTTTCTTT.

The chain joins TRBV11-2 to TRBJ2-5; no definite D call. Germline V gene data show CDR1 as SGHAT and CDR2 as FQNNGV. This CDR3 has 14 amino acids. V lost 5 bases and J lost 2, with 12 bases in between. The CDR3 bases are TGTGCCAGCAGCCGCTCTTGGCTTCAAGAGACCCAGTACTTC. Protein product: CASSRSWLQETQYF.

This chain links TRBV7-6 with TRBJ1-3; no definite D call. CDR3 length: 17 amino acids. The V end was cut by 5 bases, the J end by 1 base, with 18 bases between. CDR1 is SGHVS and CDR2 is FNYEAQ in the germline V gene. The CDR3 sequence is CASSPNTRKSSGNTIYF. Written as DNA, the CDR3 is TGTGCCAGCAGCCCAAACACCCGAAAAAGTTCTGGAAACACCATATATTTT.

The rearrangement joins TRBV5-5 to TRBJ2-7, with 10 bases fitting TRBD1. The CDR3 spans 15 residues. Germline V lookup: CDR1 SGHKS, CDR2 YYEKEE (reference sequence). V was pared by 7 bases and J by 5 bases, with 12 bases of the junction left unmatched. The CDR3 loop is CASDPGQGFIDEQYF. The CDR3 DNA reads TGTGCCAGCGATCCGGGACAGGGGTTTATCGACGAGCAGTACTTC.